Listed below are T cell receptor beta chains from one sample, sequenced in a study of blood T cell repertoires in COVID-19. TCRdb keeps only in-frame clones here, not all; method: immunoSEQ multiplex PCR. The data hold approximately 78,000 clones, with 88% observed a single time. Sequencing was performed on peripheral blood. The receptors come from a man in his fifties or sixties with acute or convalescent COVID-19. Each CDR3 is given with its conserved first and last residue. Where a row states a size, it is once, few, many or the class of an expanded clone; other rows omit it.

j_gene,abundance,v_gene,CDR3aa
TRBJ2-5,.,TRBV6-5,CASSYYGAGGQTQYF
TRBJ2-5,.,TRBV18,CASSTRLVGETQYF
TRBJ2-1,.,TRBV11-3,CASSLEQGSYNEQFF
TRBJ1-2,.,TRBV6-5,CASNRKGYSGYTF
TRBJ1-4,.,TRBV5-4,CASSPSGEKLFF
TRBJ1-6,.,TRBV6-5,CASTPRDRVSPLHF
TRBJ2-5,few,TRBV3-1/TRBV3-2,CASSQDITRVGETQYF
TRBJ1-5,.,TRBV24-1,CAPPGGGPSEQPQHF
TRBJ2-2,.,TRBV3-1/TRBV3-2,CASSQVGTGDTGELFF
TRBJ2-3,.,TRBV6-2/TRBV6-3,CASSLQGQSTDTQYF
TRBJ2-1,.,TRBV11-3,CASSPPLGTGGNNEQFF
TRBJ2-3,once,TRBV19,CASSMGGGPSTDTQYF
TRBJ2-7,.,TRBV7-9,CASSLSQGSYEQYF
TRBJ2-7,.,TRBV5-1,CASSLPGQDEQYF
TRBJ1-5,.,TRBV7-2,CASSLGRGQGVGGNQPQHF
TRBJ1-1,few,TRBV7-9,CASSLVQTGNTEAFF
TRBJ1-2,.,TRBV3-1/TRBV3-2,CASSQETGETYGYTF
TRBJ2-5,.,TRBV11-2,CASSRDSQETQYF
TRBJ2-7,.,TRBV28,CASSGTGSSYEQYF
TRBJ1-5,.,TRBV28,CASSPGGNQPQHF
TRBJ1-3,few,TRBV11-2,CASSLGGGNTIYF
TRBJ2-7,.,TRBV5-1,CASSLLVESSYEQYF
TRBJ2-7,.,TRBV2,CASSPAGTGGTYEQYF
TRBJ2-2,.,TRBV19,CASSSVSANTGELFF
TRBJ2-2,.,TRBV5-1,CASSLGQAGTGELFF
TRBJ2-3,.,TRBV5-6,CASSWGHGGTDTQYF
TRBJ1-1,.,TRBV9,CASSVLENTEAFF
TRBJ1-1,.,TRBV24-1,CATNNPGQRQGTEAFF
TRBJ2-5,.,TRBV9,CASSVGAGKTQYF
TRBJ1-2,few,TRBV7-9,CASSWQEEGPGYTF
TRBJ1-5,.,TRBV5-1,CASSLAPRGGGQPQHF
TRBJ2-1,.,TRBV2,CASRGATGYRDNEQFF
TRBJ2-7,.,TRBV7-9,CASSLTRVYEQYF
TRBJ2-5,.,TRBV18,CASSPPAQGIQETQYF
TRBJ1-4,.,TRBV2,CASSPGTGGWGEKLFF
TRBJ1-5,.,TRBV4-1,CASSPGWNQPQHF
TRBJ2-7,.,TRBV3-1/TRBV3-2,CASSPGQGPYEQYF
TRBJ2-1,.,TRBV7-3,CASSLTSGLGDEQFF
TRBJ1-1,.,TRBV5-1,CASSLGQGATEAFF
TRBJ2-7,.,TRBV5-1,CASSQRQGGYEQYF
TRBJ1-1,.,TRBV12-3/TRBV12-4,CASNGLPNTEAFF
TRBJ1-5,few,TRBV10-2,CASRRTPNSNQPQHF